These T cell receptor beta chains were read from a single sample in a study of blood T cell repertoires in COVID-19. Repertoires were generated with immunoSEQ multiplex PCR, while TCRdb's copy carries only in-frame clones and drops some. The data contain 35,000 to 50,000 clones, 85% of them singletons. Sequenced input: peripheral blood. These receptors were collected from a woman in her 70s in a cohort sampled during active COVID-19. CDR3s include the opening cysteine and the closing phenylalanine or tryptophan.

v_call	cdr3_length	j_call	cdr3_aa
TRBV7-9	13	TRBJ1-2	CASSFGLIYGYTF
TRBV18	16	TRBJ2-7	CASSPPGQIGPYEQYF
TRBV7-2	15	TRBJ1-1	CASSLKTGMNTEAFF
TRBV27	15	TRBJ2-1	CASSLTGVGNNEQFF
TRBV28	14	TRBJ1-2	CATTAGTPNYGYTF
TRBV3-1/TRBV3-2	16	TRBJ2-3	CASSQGWGGGTDTQYF
TRBV9	17	TRBJ2-1	CASSHHRGLAGGNEQFF
TRBV5-1	14	TRBJ2-3	CASQTTPSPDTQYF
TRBV5-1	13	TRBJ1-1	CASSLGTGNEAFF
TRBV12-3/TRBV12-4	13	TRBJ1-1	CASSLSTNTEAFF
TRBV9	16	TRBJ1-2	CASSVALPGQGEGYTF
TRBV28	12	TRBJ2-7	CASSLSGNEQYF
TRBV10-3	15	TRBJ2-1	CAISEDRGQGDEQFF
TRBV28	17	TRBJ2-1	CASSPGQGLHSYNEQFF
TRBV4-2	16	TRBJ2-3	CASSPGLAGGPDTQYF
TRBV27	16	TRBJ1-4	CASSFRPGQGNEKLFF
TRBV28	15	TRBJ2-7	CASSPGLAGVGEQYF
TRBV7-3	16	TRBJ2-3	CASSFSGTAGADTQYF
TRBV30	14	TRBJ1-6	CACWTGNENSPLHF
TRBV2	16	TRBJ1-5	CASTSGQGEVTQPQHF
TRBV18	14	TRBJ1-1	CASSLGTENTEAFF
TRBV14	15	TRBJ2-5	CASKGVAGQQETQYF
TRBV18	15	TRBJ2-3	CASSLRQGGTDTQYF
TRBV14	15	TRBJ2-7	CASSQAGGDSYEQYF
TRBV5-6	14	TRBJ2-7	CASSLGTVTYEQYF
TRBV5-1	16	TRBJ2-1	CASSLAEGTGVNEQFF
TRBV11-3	15	TRBJ2-5	CASSLGLDIQETQYF
TRBV2	16	TRBJ2-3	CASTSRGTRSTDTQYF
TRBV3-1/TRBV3-2	18	TRBJ2-6	CASSLQGGTSSGANVLTF
TRBV19	16	TRBJ1-2	CASSMRQGARGYGYTF
TRBV5-1	15	TRBJ2-2	CASNPTGDLTGELFF
TRBV29-1	15	TRBJ2-3	CSVEDRRGGGDTQYF
TRBV2	14	TRBJ1-4	CASSDLVVNEKLFF
TRBV5-8	17	TRBJ2-5	CASNDDRGLADLKTQYF
TRBV7-2	13	TRBJ2-5	CASSLADRKTQYF
TRBV2	13	TRBJ2-3	CASSYQSRGTQYF
TRBV6-5	15	TRBJ2-7	CASRPSGTKIYEQYF
TRBV11-2	18	TRBJ2-7	CASSFAGDSFYSSYEQYF
TRBV20-1	15	TRBJ2-2	CSASFRRGNTGELFF
TRBV5-4	17	TRBJ1-4	CASSHGQGGAYNEKLFF
TRBV14	13	TRBJ2-7	CASIAGSAYEQYF
TRBV28	14	TRBJ2-1	CASRTAGTYNEQFF
TRBV5-1	12	TRBJ1-1	CASSLDITEAFF
TRBV28	14	TRBJ1-2	CASSPGQRFYGYTF
TRBV21-1	15	TRBJ1-2	CASSKGNSGGDGYTF
TRBV10-3	15	TRBJ2-1	CAISEGLAGRNEQFF
TRBV6-2/TRBV6-3	16	TRBJ1-2	CASSSSGLAGGYGYTF